This TCR beta chain derives from a study of cytomegalovirus exposure and HLA in healthy donors. TCRdb's copy holds only in-frame clones and misses some; the assay was immunoSEQ multiplex PCR. This sample has some 99,000 clones, with roughly 90% found just once. As concerns this clone: What it recognizes is unknown.

The CDR3 totals 15 residues. Per germline, CDR1 MNHNY and CDR2 SVGAGI (reference sequence). V gave up 7 bases and J gave up 2 bases; unmatched junction bases: 4. Study-wide results and limits: The authors enumerated 164 TCR beta chains as linked to cytomegalovirus.

The sample comprised PBMCs. The rearrangement uses TRBV6-6 and TRBJ2-1, with TRBD2 matching 11 bases. The receptor was isolated from a woman aged 18-35 years in good health and CMV-seronegative. In nucleotides, the CDR3 is TGTGCCAGCACCATACTAGCGGGGGCCTACAATGAGCAGTTCTTC. Residues: CASTILAGAYNEQFF.